The next 5 T cell receptor beta chains were all read from a single sample in a study of Graves' ophthalmopathy and Graves' hyperthyroidism. Amplification of TCR beta CDR3 regions used RNA transcripts. The first round was an RT-PCR with HTBI primers, and the second round was a multiplex PCR. MiXCR was run by TCRdb on the multiplex PCR reads, yielding one entry per CDR3 protein. The sample carries roughly 1.1 million distinct CDR3 sequences, roughly two fifths recorded once. Sequencing input: peripheral blood or thyroid tissue (not recorded which). The receptor set was obtained from an adult man with Graves' hyperthyroidism.

On this clonotype itself: This CDR3 is missing its conserved last phenylalanine or tryptophan, likely due to a read error. The limits of the CDR3 on the DNA are not certain, so only TCRdb's listed CDR3 is given. The chain combines TRBV29-1 with TRBJ2-6; no DNA check was done on the table's D call, TRBD2. Termini included, the CDR3 measures 9 amino acids. Germline lookup yields CDR1 SQVTM and CDR2 ANQGSEA. The CDR3 region is CSVTHRELR.

This clonotype showed up just a few times. The chain is built from TRBV7-2 and TRBJ2-7; tentative D call: TRBD1 (6 bases). Between the trimmed V and J ends, which lost 5 bases and 2 bases, there was a span of 13 bases. Germline CDR1 and CDR2: SGHTA and FQGNSA. The CDR3 sequence is 14 residues long. CDR3 nucleotides: TGTGCCAGCAGCACCCAGACAGGAGCCTACGAGCAGTACTTC. It translates to CASSTQTGAYEQYF.

This clonotype was counted only a few times. A read error may account for a junction end that differs from germline. The V and J genes are TRBV7-9 and TRBJ1-1; D uncertain. The CDR3 extends over 17 amino acids. Germline CDR1 reads SEHNR; CDR2 reads FQNEAQ (reference sequence). The CDR3 DNA sequence: TGCGCCAGCAGCCAAGAGAGCGCCAGGTGGAAGAACACTGAAGCTTTCTTT. This gives the protein CASSQESARWKNTEAFF.

This clonotype was seen repeatedly, ten times or more. V gene TRBV7-2 combines with J gene TRBJ2-7, with TRBD2 identical over 7 bases. The germline V gene encodes CDR1 SGHTA and CDR2 FQGNSA. The V and J ends lost 5 bases and 1 base, in that order; junction bases with no gene match: 5. The CDR3 has 14 residues. The CDR3 DNA sequence: TGTGCCAGCAGCCCCCGGGGGGAATCCTACGAGCAGTACTTC. The encoded protein is CASSPRGESYEQYF.

V gene TRBV6-5 combines with J gene TRBJ2-7, with 8 bases aligning to TRBD1. Germline CDR1 reads MNHEY; CDR2 reads SVGAGI. V lost 6 bases, J lost 3 bases, and 10 bases stayed unmatched. The CDR3 runs 15 residues. CDR3: CASRKSGTGFYEQYF. CDR3 nucleotide sequence: TGTGCCAGCAGGAAATCCGGGACAGGATTCTACGAGCAGTACTTC.